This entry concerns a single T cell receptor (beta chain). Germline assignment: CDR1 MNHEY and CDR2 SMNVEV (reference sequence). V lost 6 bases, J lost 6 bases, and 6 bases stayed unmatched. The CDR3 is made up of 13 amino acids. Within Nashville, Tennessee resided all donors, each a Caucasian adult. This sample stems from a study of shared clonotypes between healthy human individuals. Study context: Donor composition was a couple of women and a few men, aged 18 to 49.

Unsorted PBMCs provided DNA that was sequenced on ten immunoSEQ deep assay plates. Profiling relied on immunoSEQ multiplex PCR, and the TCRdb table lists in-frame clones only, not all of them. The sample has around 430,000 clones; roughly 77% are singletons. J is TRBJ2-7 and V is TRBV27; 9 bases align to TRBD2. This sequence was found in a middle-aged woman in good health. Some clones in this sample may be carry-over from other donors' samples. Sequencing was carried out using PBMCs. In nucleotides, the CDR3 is TGTGCCAGCAGGGGGACTAGCAGGGCCGAGCAGTACTTC. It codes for CASRGTSRAEQYF.